This T cell receptor beta chain was profiled in a study of blood T cell repertoires in COVID-19. TCRdb's copy holds only in-frame clones and misses some; the assay was immunoSEQ multiplex PCR. The repertoire includes about 270,000 clones, about 87% of them detected once, and about 4% sits in the top ten. Germline V gene sequence: CDR1 SGHNT, CDR2 YYREEE (reference sequence). The trim removed 4 bases at V and 4 bases at J, leaving 5 bases unmatched. This CDR3 is built from 13 residues. The J gene is TRBJ2-7, the V gene TRBV5-4; 7 bases are shared with TRBD1. The receptor was isolated from a man aged 55 to 70 who had recovered from COVID-19. Sequenced material: peripheral blood. The DNA for the CDR3 is TGTGCCAGCAGCACGGACAGGCGTTACGAGCAGTACTTC. Its translation is CASSTDRRYEQYF. The variable domain in full, with the rest retrieved from reference TRBV5-4 and TRBJ2-7, is ETGVTQSPTHLIKTRGQQVTLRCSSQSGHNTVSWYQQALGQGPQFIFQYYREEENGRGNFPPRFSGLQFPNYSSELNVNALELDDSALYLCASSTDRRYEQYFGPGTRLTVT.